The 18 T cell receptor beta chains presented below share a single source sample, sequenced in a study of siplizumab effects on memory and regulatory T cells. These receptors have no identified antigens. The authors cocultured the mixed lymphocyte reaction cells at 37 degrees C for about six days. Profiled with immunoSEQ multiplex PCR; TCRdb holds only in-frame clones, not every one. The data show around 790 clones, about 75% seen once. Sequencing used CFSE-low (dividing) CD4+ T cells sorted from an allogeneic mixed lymphocyte reaction. The receptors were gathered from a human donor in good health; the cells came from an allogeneic mixed lymphocyte reaction. Some clones in this sample may be carry-over from other donors' samples.

This clone has more than one count but fewer than ten. The CDR3 DNA is TGTGCCAGCAGCTTAGCAATAGCCACGACAGGGCGGGATCATTATGGCTACACCTTC. As protein: CASSLAIATTGRDHYGYTF. The V gene is TRBV7-9, the J gene TRBJ1-2, with 7 bases matching TRBD1. V lost 0 bases to trimming and J lost 5 bases; unmatched junction nucleotides: 18. The CDR3 has 19 amino acids. In germline, CDR1 is SEHNR, CDR2 FQNEAQ (reference sequence).

This chain uses TRBV5-8 with TRBJ2-7, with D tentatively TRBD2 (5 bases). The germline V gene encodes CDR1 SGHTS and CDR2 YDEGEE. The V and J ends lost 4 bases and 3 bases respectively, with 8 bases between them. The CDR3 sequence is 12 residues long. In DNA form, the CDR3 reads TGTGCCAGCAGCCCGGAGGACTACGAGCAGTACTTC. It codes for CASSPEDYEQYF.

Only one count was recorded for this clone. The chain employs TRBV9 and TRBJ1-2; TRBD1 matches at 7 bases. Germline values: CDR1 SGDLS, CDR2 YYNGEE. Unmatched junction bases numbered 14, after V lost 0 bases and J lost 12 bases. The CDR3 length is 15 residues. The CDR3 DNA reads TGTGCCAGCAGCGTAGAAGCAGGGGGATTGGGTACGCACACCTTC. Encoded protein: CASSVEAGGLGTHTF.

The V call is TRBV20-1, the J call TRBJ1-5; the D is unclear. This CDR3 spans 11 amino acids. Germline V lookup: CDR1 DFQATT, CDR2 SNEGSKA (reference sequence). Trimming left V 0 bases short and J 11 bases short, with 8 bases between. CDR3 amino acids: CSARDPPAQHF. CDR3 bases: TGCAGTGCTAGAGACCCCCCGGCCCAGCATTTT.

This clone was detected only once. The V and J genes are TRBV11-3 and TRBJ1-1, with D unclear. The CDR3 length is 14 residues. Deletions cut 2 bases from V and 0 bases from J, with 7 bases between. Germline V gives CDR1 SGHNT, CDR2 YENEEA. The CDR3 loop reads CASSLIGLNTEAFF. In DNA, the CDR3 is TGTGCCAGCAGCTTAATCGGGTTGAACACTGAAGCTTTCTTT.

This chain connects TRBV9 to TRBJ2-1; TRBD2 matches at 15 bases. The CDR3 totals 17 residues. Losses at the gene ends were 6 bases for V and 7 bases for J; bases not matched to a gene: 11. Germline V CDR1 and CDR2: SGDLS, YYNGEE. In DNA, the CDR3 is TGTGCCAGCACCCGCGGACTAGCGGGAGGGCCGGGAAATGAGCAGTTCTTC. Residues: CASTRGLAGGPGNEQFF.

This sequence joins TRBV20-1 and TRBJ2-3; no clear D gene. The length of the CDR3 is 11 residues. In germline, CDR1 is DFQATT, CDR2 SNEGSKA (reference sequence). V lost 6 bases and J 7 bases, leaving 11 bases between the germline ends. CDR3 DNA: TGCAGTGCCCCGCAGTTGCATACGCAGTATTTT. Protein product: CSAPQLHTQYF.

The V and J genes are TRBV4-2 and TRBJ1-2; TRBD1 agrees at 8 bases. Germline V gene lookup returns CDR1 LGHNA and CDR2 YNFKEQ. This CDR3 spans 15 amino acids. Trimming cost V 2 bases and J 3 bases; bases outside gene matches: 5. CDR3 sequence: CASSQWTGLHYGYTF. For the CDR3, the DNA is TGTGCCAGCAGCCAATGGACAGGGTTACACTATGGCTACACCTTC.

The gene calls are TRBV13 and TRBJ2-7; D is ambiguous. Trimming pared 0 bases from V and 8 bases from J, leaving 11 bases between. Germline values: CDR1 PRHDT, CDR2 FYEKMQ (reference sequence). This CDR3 spans 13 amino acids. The CDR3 region has the DNA TGTGCCAGCAGCTTAGGGTACAACCAGAAGCAGTACTTC. Translating it yields CASSLGYNQKQYF.

This chain connects TRBV28 to TRBJ2-1; 7 bases are shared with TRBD2. V lost 7 bases to trimming and J lost 8 bases; unmatched junction nucleotides: 14. CDR1 MDHEN and CDR2 SYDVKM come from the germline V gene. This CDR3 comprises 15 residues. The CDR3 region has the DNA TGTGCCAGCACCACTTACGGACTAGGTGGCGATGAGCAGTTCTTC. Amino acids: CASTTYGLGGDEQFF.

The rearrangement links TRBV7-2 to TRBJ2-3; possibly TRBD1 for D (6 bases). CDR3 length: 16 amino acids. CDR1 and CDR2 (germline): SGHTA, FQGNSA. Deletions cut 5 bases from V and 2 bases from J, with 17 bases between. CDR3: CASSPKGDTFTDTQYF. The DNA of the CDR3 is TGTGCCAGCAGCCCCAAGGGGGATACCTTCACAGATACGCAGTATTTT.

V usage is TRBV7-2 and J usage is TRBJ2-1; the D gene is possibly TRBD2 (6 bases). Germline V lookup: CDR1 SGHTA, CDR2 FQGNSA. Trimming cost V 2 bases and J 1 base, with 9 bases left between them. The CDR3 loop spans 15 amino acids. CDR3 sequence: CASSLRDSSYNEQFF. The CDR3 coding sequence is TGTGCCAGCAGCTTAAGGGACTCGTCCTACAATGAGCAGTTCTTC.

Worth noting for this clone: At the DNA level, this CDR3 is encoded by other sequences in the same sample as well. DNA for the CDR3: TGTGCCAGCTCCCGACAGGTGGGGCAGGGTGCATACGAGCAGTACTTC. Residues: CASSRQVGQGAYEQYF. This chain connects TRBV18 to TRBJ2-7; D might be TRBD1 (6 bases). Germline V gene data show CDR1 as KGHSH and CDR2 as LQKENI. CDR3 size: 16 residues. Trimming removed 6 bases from V and 4 bases from J, with 22 bases in between.

The V call is TRBV6-5, the J call TRBJ2-1; 7 bases match TRBD2. The CDR3 consists of 12 residues. Germline V lookup: CDR1 MNHEY, CDR2 SVGAGI. Trimming cost V 4 bases and J 14 bases; bases outside gene matches: 8. The CDR3: CASSSPSGREFF. In DNA form, the CDR3 reads TGTGCCAGCAGTTCGCCTTCAGGGAGGGAGTTCTTC.

The chain combines TRBV12-5 with TRBJ2-7; D gene ambiguous. The ends were cut back, 3 bases at V and 6 bases at J, with 21 bases in the middle. The length of the CDR3 is 16 residues. CDR1 is LGHNT, CDR2 FRNRAP, per germline. Here the CDR3 DNA reads TGTGCTAGTGGTTTAAGAGCCTTAAACCCCCTACGCGAGCAGTACTTC. It specifies CASGLRALNPLREQYF.

The chain links TRBV2 to TRBJ2-3; D perhaps matches TRBD2 (5 bases). The CDR3 has 13 residues. Trimming removed 6 bases at V and 0 bases at J, with 7 bases between. CDR1 is SNHLY and CDR2 is FYNNEI in the germline V gene. CDR3 amino acids: CASRRDSTDTQYF. For the CDR3, the DNA is TGTGCCAGCAGGAGGGATAGCACAGATACGCAGTATTTT.

The chain combines TRBV5-1 with TRBJ1-6; D not certain. CDR3 length equals 15 residues. Trimming pared 1 base from V and 7 bases from J, leaving 12 bases between. Germline lookup yields CDR1 SGHRS and CDR2 YFSETQ. In DNA form, the CDR3 reads TGCGCCAGCAGCTTGTTAGGGAGTTCGAATTCACCCCTCCACTTT. Protein sequence: CASSLLGSSNSPLHF.

This clone is a singleton in its sample. V usage is TRBV6-6 and J usage is TRBJ1-2; D remains ambiguous. V shed 4 bases and J shed 5 bases, with 11 bases lying between them. This CDR3 has 13 amino acids. In germline, CDR1 is MNHNY, CDR2 SVGAGI (reference sequence). The CDR3 DNA reads TGTGCCAGCAGTTCAGACGACGGGTATGGCTACACCTTC. Its protein is CASSSDDGYGYTF.